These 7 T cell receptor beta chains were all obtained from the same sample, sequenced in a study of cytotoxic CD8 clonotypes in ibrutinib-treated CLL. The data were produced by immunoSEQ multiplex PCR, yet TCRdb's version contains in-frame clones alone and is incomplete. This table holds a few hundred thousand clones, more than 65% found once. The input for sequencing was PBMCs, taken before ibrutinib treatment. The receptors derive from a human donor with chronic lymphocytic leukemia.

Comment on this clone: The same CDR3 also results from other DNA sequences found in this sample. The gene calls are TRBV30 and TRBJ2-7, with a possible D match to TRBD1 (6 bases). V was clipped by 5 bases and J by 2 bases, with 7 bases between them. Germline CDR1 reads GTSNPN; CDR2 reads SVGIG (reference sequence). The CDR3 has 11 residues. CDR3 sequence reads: CAWGQTYEQYF. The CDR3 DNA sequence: TGTGCCTGGGGACAGACCTACGAGCAGTACTTC.

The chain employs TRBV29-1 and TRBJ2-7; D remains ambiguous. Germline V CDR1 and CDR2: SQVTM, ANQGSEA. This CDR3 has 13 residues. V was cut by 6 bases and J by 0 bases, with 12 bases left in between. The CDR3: CSVTRSSSYEQYF. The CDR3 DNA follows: TGCAGCGTGACCCGGAGTAGCTCCTACGAGCAGTACTTC.

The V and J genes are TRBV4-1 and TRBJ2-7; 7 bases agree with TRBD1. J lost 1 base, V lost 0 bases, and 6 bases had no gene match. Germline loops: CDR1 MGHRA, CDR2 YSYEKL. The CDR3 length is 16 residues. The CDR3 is CASSQEDRGLSYEQYF. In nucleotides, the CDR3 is TGCGCCAGCAGCCAAGAAGATAGGGGGCTTTCCTACGAGCAGTACTTC.

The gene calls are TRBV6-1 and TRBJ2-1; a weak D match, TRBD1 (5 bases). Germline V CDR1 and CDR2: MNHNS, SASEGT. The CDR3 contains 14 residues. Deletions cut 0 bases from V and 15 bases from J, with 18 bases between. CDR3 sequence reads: CASSEAPRASPLFF. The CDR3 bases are TGTGCCAGCAGTGAAGCGCCCAGGGCATCCCCATTGTTCTTC.

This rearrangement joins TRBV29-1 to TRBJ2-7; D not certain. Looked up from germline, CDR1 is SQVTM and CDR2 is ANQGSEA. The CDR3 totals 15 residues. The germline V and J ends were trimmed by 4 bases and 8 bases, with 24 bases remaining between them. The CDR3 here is CSVVQLQDGTQKQYF. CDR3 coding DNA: TGCAGCGTTGTTCAACTCCAGGACGGTACACAGAAGCAGTACTTC.

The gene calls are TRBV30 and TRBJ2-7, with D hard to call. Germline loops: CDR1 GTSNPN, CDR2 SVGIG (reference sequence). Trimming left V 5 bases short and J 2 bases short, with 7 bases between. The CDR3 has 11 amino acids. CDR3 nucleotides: TGTGCCTGGGCCAGACCCTACGAGCAGTACTTC. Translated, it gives CAWARPYEQYF.

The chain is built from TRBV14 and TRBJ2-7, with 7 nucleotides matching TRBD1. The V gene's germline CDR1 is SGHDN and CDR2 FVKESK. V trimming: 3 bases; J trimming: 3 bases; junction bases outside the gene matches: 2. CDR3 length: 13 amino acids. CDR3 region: CASSHGTDYEQYF. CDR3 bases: TGTGCCAGCAGCCACGGGACAGACTACGAGCAGTACTTC. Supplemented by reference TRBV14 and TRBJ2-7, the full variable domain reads EAGVTQFPSHSVIEKGQTVTLRCDPISGHDNLYWYRRVMGKEIKFLLHFVKESKQDESGMPNNRFLAERTGGTYSTLKVQPAELEDSGVYFCASSHGTDYEQYFGPGTRLTVT.